This TCR beta chain was sequenced for a study of cytomegalovirus exposure and HLA in healthy donors. Whole-study findings and limits: Most of the TCR beta V segments (in an earlier analysis) were productive either about 87% or about 30% of the time.

In the PCR, 60 Vbeta and 13 Jbeta primers were used. Profiling relied on immunoSEQ multiplex PCR, and the TCRdb table lists in-frame clones only, not all of them. Of some 51,000 clones in the sample, about 67% were seen once. This CDR3 has 14 residues. The germline V gene encodes CDR1 SGHTA and CDR2 FQGTGA. The V segment lost 5 bases and the J segment 1 base; nucleotides outside the gene matches: 4. As concerns this clone: Its antigen is not identified.

This rearrangement joins TRBV7-3 to TRBJ1-1; 7 bases agree with TRBD1. The clonotype originates from a man in his forties or fifties in good health and CMV-seropositive. The sequenced sample was PBMCs. CDR3 amino acids: CASSLGGANTEAFF. The CDR3 DNA follows: TGTGCCAGCAGCCTAGGGGGCGCGAACACTGAAGCTTTCTTT.